These T cell receptor beta chains were read from a single sample in a study of blood T cell repertoires in COVID-19. Generated by immunoSEQ multiplex PCR, the TCRdb table keeps only in-frame clones and is missing some. The sample includes about 130,000 clones, about 76% of them seen just once. The sample consisted of peripheral blood. All receptors come from a woman aged 70-85 years with COVID-19, enrolled during active disease. Each CDR3 is given with its conserved first and last residue. A D gene is named only where the DNA matches it firmly. The size field is filled for only some rows; it gives once, few, many or a size class.

CDR3aa | CDR3nt | abundance | j_gene | d_gene | v_gene
CASSRDREGNTIYF | TGTGCCAGCAGTCGGGACAGGGAGGGAAACACCATATATTTT | NA | TRBJ1-3 | TRBD1 | TRBV28
CASRRQGPNYGYTF | TGTGCCAGCAGACGACAGGGGCCCAACTATGGCTACACCTTC | NA | TRBJ1-2 | TRBD1 | TRBV6-5
CAWSGGPSETQYF | TGTGCCTGGAGCGGGGGGCCCTCAGAGACCCAGTACTTC | NA | TRBJ2-5 | NA | TRBV30
CASSLQGGYEQFF | TGTGCCAGCAGTTTACAGGGTGGGTATGAGCAGTTCTTC | NA | TRBJ2-1 | NA | TRBV27
CASSIRGQPQETQYF | TGTGCCAGTAGTATTAGGGGACAGCCTCAAGAGACCCAGTACTTC | NA | TRBJ2-5 | TRBD1 | TRBV19
CACQATNEKLFF | TGTGCCTGTCAGGCAACTAATGAAAAACTGTTTTTT | once | TRBJ1-4 | NA | TRBV30
CASSIGTGSLNTEAFF | TGCGCCAGCTCAATCGGGACAGGGAGCCTAAACACTGAAGCTTTCTTT | few | TRBJ1-1 | TRBD1 | TRBV4-3
CASSQQGGEEYF | TGTGCCAGCAGCCAACAGGGGGGGGAGGAGTATTTT | NA | TRBJ2-3 | NA | TRBV12-3/TRBV12-4
CASSIKGTGEARAKNIQYF | TGTGCCAGTAGTATTAAAGGGACAGGGGAAGCCCGGGCCAAAAACATTCAGTACTTC | NA | TRBJ2-4 | TRBD1 | TRBV19
CASSREQETQYF | TGTGCCAGTTCCCGGGAGCAAGAGACCCAGTACTTC | few | TRBJ2-5 | NA | TRBV2
CAWSTTGASGNTIYF | TGTGCCTGGAGTACCACAGGGGCCTCTGGAAACACCATATATTTT | NA | TRBJ1-3 | TRBD1 | TRBV30
CASSEGSEQFF | TGTGCCAGCAGTGAAGGTAGTGAGCAGTTCTTC | NA | TRBJ2-1 | NA | TRBV2
CASSLQGDGRETQYF | TGTGCCAGCTCTCTGCAGGGGGATGGGAGAGAGACCCAGTACTTC | few | TRBJ2-5 | TRBD1 | TRBV18
CASSLGPSPGQPQHF | TGTGCCAGCAGCTTAGGACCGAGTCCAGGTCAGCCCCAGCATTTT | once | TRBJ1-5 | NA | TRBV7-9
CSATERGGVTQYF | TGCAGTGCTACTGAGCGGGGGGGCGTGACCCAGTACTTC | NA | TRBJ2-5 | TRBD2 | TRBV20-1
CASSVNSNTEAFF | TGTGCCAGCAGCGTAAACTCGAACACTGAAGCTTTCTTT | NA | TRBJ1-1 | NA | TRBV9
CASRSSGTGGVEAFF | TGTGCCAGCAGATCCTCTGGGACAGGGGGCGTTGAAGCTTTCTTT | NA | TRBJ1-1 | TRBD1 | TRBV27
CASSKRNTEAFF | TGTGCCAGCAGCAAGAGGAACACTGAAGCTTTCTTT | NA | TRBJ1-1 | NA | TRBV3-1/TRBV3-2
CASSEGQGLNEKLFF | TGTGCCAGCAGCGAGGGACAGGGGTTGAATGAAAAACTGTTTTTT | NA | TRBJ1-4 | TRBD1 | TRBV7-9
CASSLTGFSYNEQFF | TGCGCCAGCAGCCTTACGGGGTTCTCCTACAATGAGCAGTTCTTC | NA | TRBJ2-1 | NA | TRBV4-1
CASSDLYPGYNEQFF | TGTGCCAGCAGTGACCTTTACCCGGGATACAATGAGCAGTTCTTC | NA | TRBJ2-1 | NA | TRBV6-1
CASSPGMGQGNTIYF | TGTGCCAGCAGCCCCGGAATGGGGCAAGGAAACACCATATATTTT | NA | TRBJ1-3 | NA | TRBV5-6
CASSPRQGMNTEAFF | TGTGCCAGCAGCCCCCGACAGGGCATGAACACTGAAGCTTTCTTT | few | TRBJ1-1 | TRBD1 | TRBV5-4
CASSQEWRGSYGYTF | TGTGCCAGCAGCCAAGAATGGAGGGGTAGCTATGGCTACACCTTC | NA | TRBJ1-2 | NA | TRBV3-1/TRBV3-2
CASSSNQGYGYTF | TGTGCCAGCAGCTCTAATCAGGGGTATGGCTACACCTTC | NA | TRBJ1-2 | NA | TRBV13
CAISDRAGGRPTYEQYF | TGTGCCATCAGTGATCGAGCGGGGGGACGTCCCACCTACGAGCAGTACTTC | NA | TRBJ2-7 | TRBD2 | TRBV10-3
CAWSVDPGGENGYTF | TGTGCCTGGAGTGTAGATCCAGGGGGCGAAAATGGCTACACCTTC | NA | TRBJ1-2 | TRBD1 | TRBV30
CASSYGAGVQKGYTF | TGTGCCAGCAGTTACGGAGCCGGGGTGCAAAAAGGCTACACCTTC | NA | TRBJ1-2 | NA | TRBV6-5
CASALTGPRTEAFF | TGTGCTAGTGCCCTGACAGGACCTCGAACTGAAGCTTTCTTT | NA | TRBJ1-1 | NA | TRBV12-5
CASSIDRGETQYF | TGTGCCAGCAGCATAGACCGGGGAGAGACCCAGTACTTC | NA | TRBJ2-5 | NA | TRBV7-2
CASRPPDGLNGELFF | TGTGCCAGCAGACCCCCCGATGGCCTCAACGGGGAGCTGTTTTTT | once | TRBJ2-2 | NA | TRBV6-6
CASNPQGGTYEQYF | TGCGCCAGCAACCCCCAGGGCGGAACCTACGAGCAGTACTTC | NA | TRBJ2-7 | NA | TRBV5-1
CASSPSGEPYEQYF | TGTGCCAGCAGCCCTTCAGGGGAGCCCTACGAGCAGTACTTC | NA | TRBJ2-7 | NA | TRBV5-8
CSVTRTSNEQFF | TGCAGCGTCACTCGGACTAGCAATGAGCAGTTCTTC | NA | TRBJ2-1 | TRBD2 | TRBV29-1
CASSLRKPYEQYF | TGTGCCAGCAGTTTACGCAAGCCCTACGAGCAGTACTTC | NA | TRBJ2-7 | NA | TRBV27
CASDFLRVNPGNTIYF | TGTGCCAGCGACTTTTTGAGGGTTAATCCTGGAAACACCATATATTTT | NA | TRBJ1-3 | NA | TRBV5-8
CAWSGGTGIDEQYF | TGTGCCTGGAGTGGGGGGACAGGGATCGACGAGCAGTACTTC | NA | TRBJ2-7 | TRBD1 | TRBV30
CAWRTENPGELFF | TGTGCCTGGCGGACAGAGAACCCCGGGGAGCTGTTTTTT | NA | TRBJ2-2 | NA | TRBV30
CASSPPGGRSQPQHF | TGTGCCAGCAGCCCGCCCGGGGGGCGCAGTCAGCCCCAGCATTTT | NA | TRBJ1-5 | NA | TRBV11-2
CASSRTGTGELFF | TGTGCCAGCAGCAGAACAGGCACCGGGGAGCTGTTTTTT | NA | TRBJ2-2 | NA | TRBV7-3
CASRPNRLAGGPSSYEQYF | TGTGCAAGTCGCCCCAACCGGCTAGCGGGGGGGCCGAGCTCCTACGAGCAGTACTTC | NA | TRBJ2-7 | NA | TRBV12-2
CASSSVGQGGYGYTF | TGTGCCAGCAGCTCGGTGGGCCAGGGCGGCTATGGCTACACCTTC | NA | TRBJ1-2 | NA | TRBV7-2
CASSAPHRASGSYNSPLHF | TGTGCCAGCAGCGCGCCACACAGGGCCTCCGGCTCCTATAATTCACCCCTCCACTTT | NA | TRBJ1-6 | NA | TRBV21-1
CASSLVEGEGDEQFF | TGCGCCAGCAGCTTGGTCGAGGGGGAGGGAGATGAGCAGTTCTTC | NA | TRBJ2-1 | NA | TRBV5-1
CASNTGTGYGYTF | TGTGCCAGCAATACCGGGACAGGGTATGGCTACACCTTC | NA | TRBJ1-2 | TRBD1 | TRBV2
CASRTGKYGYTF | TGTGCCAGCCGGACAGGGAAATATGGCTACACCTTC | NA | TRBJ1-2 | TRBD1 | TRBV19
CAWSQVGGTGSYGYTF | TGTGCCTGGAGTCAAGTAGGAGGGACAGGGTCCTATGGCTACACCTTC | few | TRBJ1-2 | TRBD1 | TRBV30
CASSPRDSPLSTDTQYF | TGTGCCAGTAGTCCGCGGGACAGTCCCCTTAGCACAGATACGCAGTATTTT | NA | TRBJ2-3 | NA | TRBV19
CASSPGGVNYGYTF | TGTGCCAGCTCACCCGGAGGGGTAAACTATGGCTACACCTTC | NA | TRBJ1-2 | NA | TRBV18
CASSPQGNEQYF | TGTGCCAGCTCACCACAGGGGAACGAGCAGTACTTC | NA | TRBJ2-7 | NA | TRBV18
CASRRGQESYEQYF | TGTGCCAGCAGAAGGGGACAGGAATCCTACGAGCAGTACTTC | NA | TRBJ2-7 | TRBD1 | TRBV7-2
CASSMPGQNTEAFF | TGTGCCAGCAGCATGCCGGGACAGAACACTGAAGCTTTCTTT | NA | TRBJ1-1 | NA | TRBV7-8